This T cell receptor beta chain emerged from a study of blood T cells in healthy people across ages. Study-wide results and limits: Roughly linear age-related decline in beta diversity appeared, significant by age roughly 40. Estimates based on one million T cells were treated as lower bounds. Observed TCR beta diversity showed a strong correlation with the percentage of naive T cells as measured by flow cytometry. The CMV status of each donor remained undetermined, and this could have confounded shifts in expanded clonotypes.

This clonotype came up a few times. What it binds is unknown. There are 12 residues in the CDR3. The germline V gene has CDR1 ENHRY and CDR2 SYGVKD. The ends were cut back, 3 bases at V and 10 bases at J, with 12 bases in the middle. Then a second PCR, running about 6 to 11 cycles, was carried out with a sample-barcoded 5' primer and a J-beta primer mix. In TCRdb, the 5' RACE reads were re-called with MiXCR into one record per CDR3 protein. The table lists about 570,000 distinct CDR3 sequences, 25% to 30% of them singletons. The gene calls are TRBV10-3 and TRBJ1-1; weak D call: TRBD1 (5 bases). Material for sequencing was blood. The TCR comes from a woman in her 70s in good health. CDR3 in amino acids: CAISDKGSVAFF. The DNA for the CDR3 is TGTGCCATCAGTGATAAGGGGTCCGTAGCTTTCTTT.